Sequencing of this T cell receptor beta chain was carried out in a study of blood T cell repertoires in COVID-19. V lost 5 bases and J lost 0, with 30 bases in between. Germline V gene sequence: CDR1 SGHRS, CDR2 YFSETQ. The CDR3 runs 21 residues. The table came from immunoSEQ multiplex PCR; TCRdb's copy has only in-frame clones and leaves some out. The sample includes some 220,000 clones, around 85% of them seen just once. The clonotype comes from a woman aged 55-70 years with active or convalescent COVID-19. The chain employs TRBV5-1 and TRBJ1-3; maybe TRBD1 (5 bases). Material: peripheral blood. The CDR3 reads CASRPGWIVGGPLSSGNTIYF. The CDR3, as DNA: TGCGCCAGCAGGCCAGGGTGGATTGTAGGTGGGCCGTTAAGCTCTGGAAACACCATATATTTT.